This T cell receptor (beta chain) comes out of a study of T cells in localized non-small cell lung cancer (dated by TCRdb to the early 2020s). In terms of the full investigation: The study analyzed T cell repertoires of over 200 early-stage NSCLC patients, comparing tumors and uninvolved tumor-adjacent lungs. The cohort consisted of 236 treatment-naive NSCLC patients whose localized lung tumors had been resected. A mean age of approximately 66 years was recorded for the NSCLC patients, of whom roughly 130 were male and more than 95 were female. Study-wide conclusions, independent of this receptor: Since the design was exploratory, TCR variables were selected using unadjusted p-values with no false-discovery rate correction. Uninvolved tumor-adjacent lung showed the highest T cell clonality, higher than tumor, which suggests more focused antigenic responses in the uninvolved tumor-adjacent lung. Because multi-region tumor sequencing was not performed, intratumor heterogeneity could not be ruled out. Longer overall survival was associated with higher blood T cell density, whereas shorter survival was associated with higher adjacent-lung clonality. Of the top 100 tumor clones, a median of approximately 60 were detected in paired uninvolved adjacent lung; under 35 were also among that lung's top 100.

The immunoSEQ Assay was used to sequence TCR beta CDR3 regions from DNA. As for the original processing: T cell density was computed as TCR beta template counts normalized to usable DNA estimated by amplifying housekeeping genes. Richness was estimated with the preseqR package, extrapolating to 400,000 templates for PBMC samples and 120,000 templates for tissue samples. Clonality was calculated as one minus Pielou's evenness. Tissue-enriched TCRs were identified by differential abundance testing using productive amino-acid clonotypes, minimum total count 5 and alpha 0.1. The Jaccard Index and the Morisita Overlap Index were used to measure how much the repertoires overlapped between compartments. GLIPH grouped TCR beta CDR3s together with public tetramer-defined viral CDR3s, and a viral motif had to include at least three viral sequences and show V-gene enrichment. The immuneACCESS repertoire file appears here via TCRdb, limited to in-frame rearrangements. These files lack a portion of the clones; in checked studies, under half of the deficit traces to unresolved V genes, and the cause of the others is not known. V and J calls and clone size are given by that table; D and trimming were obtained from the DNA. The sample table shows approximately 30,000 clones, and 78% are seen once. Jointly, the top ten make up about two fifths of the sample.

The sample holds a few counts of this clone. The clone's antigen remains unknown. No base quality values were provided; no much bigger clone lies one nucleotide off. At diagnosis, tumor, uninvolved tumor-adjacent lung and peripheral blood were collected and then preserved as a mix of FFPE and fresh-frozen material. For TCR repertoire profiling, the blood samples were analyzed as peripheral blood mononuclear cells. Measured from the cysteine to the phenylalanine, the CDR3 is 15 residues long. The entry retains the CDR3 DNA only, 45 bases that are in frame from base 1. The germline V gene specifies SGHTA as CDR1 and FQGTGA as CDR2. Trimming removed 1 base from V and 3 bases from J, leaving 9 bases between the germline ends.

The material sequenced was peripheral blood, taken before any cancer treatment. This clonotype originated in a male donor older than 55 with stage II squamous cell lung carcinoma. Recombination connected TRBV7-3 to TRBJ2-2, with a tentative D gene TRBD2 over 5 matching bases. The CDR3 protein sequence reads: CASSLSRDHTGELFF. The DNA is as follows: TGTGCCAGCAGCTTAAGTCGGGATCACACCGGGGAGCTGTTTTTT. With the rest looked up from the reference TRBV7-3 and TRBJ2-2 genes rather than sequenced, the full variable domain is GAGVSQTPSNKVTEKGKYVELRCDPISGHTALYWYRQSLGQGPEFLIYFQGTGAADDSGLPNDRFFAVRPEGSVSTLKIQRTERGDSAVYLCASSLSRDHTGELFFGEGSRLTVL.